Listed below are T cell receptor beta chains from one sample, sequenced in a study of blood T cells in healthy people across ages. TCRdb independently ran MiXCR on the 5' RACE reads; one entry per CDR3 protein. The table records around 970,000 distinct CDR3 sequences, roughly half of them present only once. The sample consisted of blood. The receptors here all came from a woman aged 55-70 years in good health. The conserved cysteine and the conserved F or W are not part of the CDR3 here.

V: TRBV7-2
J: TRBJ2-3
CDR3: ASSFPADTQY

V: TRBV25-1
J: TRBJ2-1
CDR3: ASSDRGHNEQF

V: TRBV12-3/TRBV12-4
J: TRBJ1-1
CDR3: ASKQTGMNTEAF

V: TRBV20-1
J: TRBJ2-2
CDR3: SARGQPGQGDLSGELF

V: TRBV5-1
J: TRBJ2-5
CDR3: ASSLGTGAKETQY

V: TRBV6-5
J: TRBJ1-6
CDR3: ASSYTHNSPLH

V: TRBV10-3
J: TRBJ2-7
CDR3: AISRISSYEQY

V: TRBV7-2
J: TRBJ2-1
CDR3: ASSLGFGTFDEQF

V: TRBV20-1
J: TRBJ2-5
CDR3: SAREGFGQGTNQETQY

V: TRBV12-3/TRBV12-4
J: TRBJ1-6
CDR3: ASTKRGNNSPLH

V: TRBV5-1
J: TRBJ2-7
CDR3: ASRSRTSGASEQY

V: TRBV7-9
J: TRBJ2-4
CDR3: ASSLTEVKNIQY

V: TRBV24-1
J: TRBJ2-1
CDR3: ATSDLRGTRNEQF

V: TRBV4-1
J: TRBJ2-7
CDR3: ASSQITEPYEQY

V: TRBV15
J: TRBJ2-3
CDR3: ATSKQSLDTQY

V: TRBV7-9
J: TRBJ1-6
CDR3: ASRQGRTPLH

V: TRBV7-2
J: TRBJ2-7
CDR3: ASSYRWSSDYEQY

V: TRBV27
J: TRBJ2-3
CDR3: ASSFYGGVTDTQY

V: TRBV6-6
J: TRBJ1-1
CDR3: ASRRGGSTEAF

V: TRBV28
J: TRBJ1-2
CDR3: ASSFVSTRST

V: TRBV20-1
J: .
CDR3: SATRGGKNIQY

V: TRBV7-2
J: TRBJ2-5
CDR3: ASSLVRQTYGETQY

V: TRBV4-1
J: TRBJ2-7
CDR3: ASSQIRDNYYEQY

V: TRBV20-1
J: .
CDR3: SARERFGGETQY

V: TRBV4-1
J: TRBJ1-5
CDR3: ASSTDPLQGQPQH

V: TRBV10-2
J: TRBJ1-5
CDR3: ASSAGQGYQPQH

V: TRBV10-3
J: TRBJ1-2
CDR3: AISETRDYGYT

V: TRBV12-3/TRBV12-4
J: TRBJ2-1
CDR3: ASTLDVGEQF

V: TRBV27
J: TRBJ2-7
CDR3: ASSLRAGTSSYEQY

V: TRBV28
J: TRBJ1-1
CDR3: ASSLDTYRLTTEAF

V: TRBV7-9
J: TRBJ2-5
CDR3: ASSLQGYPQETQY

V: TRBV7-3
J: TRBJ2-3
CDR3: ASSQASVADTQY

V: TRBV7-2
J: TRBJ2-7
CDR3: ASSPGSLVGQY

V: TRBV5-1
J: TRBJ2-7
CDR3: ASSLDGRPTAPYEQY

V: TRBV11-2
J: TRBJ2-2
CDR3: GSSHYLGANTGELF

V: TRBV9
J: .
CDR3: ASSESGTREETQY

V: TRBV27
J: TRBJ2-7
CDR3: ASRGFNNYEQY

V: TRBV4-2
J: TRBJ1-2
CDR3: ASSTQGEGYGYT

V: TRBV28
J: TRBJ2-4
CDR3: ASTPDRDIQY

V: TRBV6-1
J: TRBJ2-7
CDR3: ASSEPGTGLYEQY

V: TRBV7-2
J: TRBJ2-1
CDR3: ASIKGGRPYNEQF

V: TRBV10-3
J: TRBJ2-5
CDR3: AISDSSAGGGETQY

V: TRBV20-1
J: .
CDR3: SARDRWEGTYNEQY

V: TRBV29-1
J: TRBJ2-1
CDR3: SVTSNNEQF

V: TRBV12-3/TRBV12-4
J: TRBJ2-6
CDR3: ASSPNTGRSNSGANVLT

V: TRBV20-1
J: TRBJ2-7
CDR3: SATDRLYEQY